This T cell receptor beta chain derives from a study of T cells after yellow fever vaccination (dated by TCRdb to the late 2010s). Looking at the study overall: The SMART-Seq v4 Ultra Low Input RNA kit was used to prepare libraries from fractions with low cell numbers. Blood was drawn at multiple timepoints before and after primary and secondary immunization, with bulk PBMC replicates and cell subsets isolated. To track T-cell clones before and after primary and booster YFV17D yellow fever vaccination, bulk TCR alpha and beta repertoires were sequenced longitudinally. Two healthy male donors, one aged 18 to 30 and one aged 30 to 40 years, made up the cohort.

The label giving this sample's treatment or condition can be read as: live attenuated yellow fever vaccine strain. PBMCs were isolated from peripheral blood using a standard Ficoll-Paque protocol. Dynabeads CD4 and CD8 positive selection kits were used to isolate the CD4 and CD8 T-cell fractions. TriZol was used to extract RNA from bulk PBMCs, CD4 and CD8 fractions, and dextramer-positive and dextramer-negative fractions. TCR cDNA was synthesized by 5'RACE template switching, through which a universal primer site and unique molecular identifiers were introduced. cDNA synthesis was primed from both the TCR alpha and TCR beta constant segments. Library amplification involved two PCR steps, and the second step added sample barcodes and sequencing adapters. Libraries were sequenced on Illumina HiSeq 2500 (2x100 bp) or NovaSeq (2x150 bp). The authors' pipeline ran thus. MIGEC was used to demultiplex reads and collapse the reads into UMI consensus sequences, and MiXCR was used for V(D)J alignment. Vaccine-responding clonotypes were identified with edgeR using replicate PBMC samples, with FDR below 0.01 and a log2 fold change above 5 up to day 15 being required. CD4 or CD8 identity was assigned to each bulk clonotype according to whether the clonotype was present at higher abundance in the sequenced CD4 repertoire or the sequenced CD8 repertoire. TCRdb trimmed public reads at Q25 via fastp, called clones via MiXCR and kept in-frame beta chains. Entries that share a CDR3 protein sequence are merged under the most common genes and DNA. The V and J calls come from TCRdb's annotation, not from the publication. The sample contains under 250,000 distinct CDR3 sequences, 6.9% of them found a single time. About 0.85% of the sample is held by the ten biggest clonotypes.

This clonotype has a count of ten or more. No antigen is known for it. The sample holds no much larger clone one base away, and base qualities are not on file. The study at large found these results: Compared with the primary T-cell response, the secondary T-cell response was weaker but faster, peaking on day 5 rather than day 15. Computational filtering was required because FACS-sorted repertoires could contain abundant contaminating clonotypes from the bulk population. After the booster, most of the clones that had expanded following primary vaccination were detected again (96% of CD4 and around 87% of CD8), which suggests that memory was broadly maintained. A small fraction of clonotypes appeared in both the CD4 and CD8 compartments, likely as a result of convergent recombination. Only two donors were included in the study, so the extent to which the findings can be generalized is limited.

The receptor was isolated from a young man who received the YFV17D yellow fever vaccine. This specimen was CD4+ T cells sorted from PBMCs, taken 15 days after the yellow fever booster vaccination.

The CDR3 loop reads CASSFWGRDKNIQYF. In nucleotides, the sequence is TGTGCCAGCAGCTTCTGGGGGAGAGACAAAAACATTCAGTACTTC. The rearranged chain carries TRBV7-2 and TRBJ2-4; the D call is possibly TRBD1 or TRBD2, each sharing 5 bases. The V end loses 3 bases and the J end loses 3 bases, and a stretch of 12 bases separates them. The germline V gene yields SGHTA for CDR1 and FQGNSA for CDR2. The CDR3 runs 15 residues from the cysteine to the phenylalanine. Solely the CDR3 DNA is kept, with 45 bases framed from the first base.